This T cell receptor (beta chain) was captured in a study of blood T cell repertoires in COVID-19. Study background: Acute-phase and convalescent COVID-19 samples originated in the United States, Italy and Spain.

Per the original data handling: Reference gene primer amplification yielded estimated nucleated cell counts. Generated by immunoSEQ multiplex PCR, the TCRdb table keeps only in-frame clones and is missing some. Clone size and V and J calls were adopted from that table, with D and trimming inferred from the DNA. The profile shows about 130,000 clones, approximately 85% of them singletons. This sequence was found in a human donor in a cohort sampled during active COVID-19. The material sequenced was peripheral blood.

The CDR3 loop is CASSLGSGGYTF. The CDR3 DNA reads as TGCGCCAGCAGCTTGGGAAGCGGTGGCTACACCTTC. The chain combines TRBV5-1 with TRBJ1-2; D ambiguous. The CDR3 consists of 12 residues. Trimming took 0 bases from V and 7 from J, leaving 7 bases between them. Per the germline V gene, CDR1 is SGHRS and CDR2 is YFSETQ.